The present T cell receptor beta chain was sequenced within a study of T cell repertoires in cytomegalovirus infection (dated by TCRdb to the late 2010s). Turning to the overall study: Recently identified HLA-C-restricted CMV epitopes, whose presentation resists viral immunomodulation, were targeted by peptide stimulations together with well-studied HLA-B-restricted epitopes. The HLA type of each donor mattered for the analysis, because public TCR beta signatures pointed to carriage of CMV infection along with the matching HLA type.

Via the germline V gene, CDR1 is SGHRS and CDR2 YFSETQ. The CDR3 has 14 amino acids, counting the end cysteine and phenylalanine. The kept DNA is CDR3 alone, 42 bases in frame from the first base. Cut back by 6 bases and 4 bases, the V and J ends lie 15 bases apart. TCRdb records Illumina HiSeq 1500 as the sequencer. The raw public reads went through TCRdb reprocessing: fastp at Q25, MiXCR clone calling, in-frame beta chains kept. Rows are combined by CDR3 protein, so each entry shows the most common genes and DNA. Across this sample there are around 430,000 distinct CDR3 sequences, with under 55% seen only once. The top ten hold about 45% of the sample. The meaning of the sample's treatment or condition label: in vitro stimulation with specific CMV peptide epitopes to enrich CMV-specific T cells. The paper as a whole reports these results and caveats: The ex vivo response was dominated by HLA-C-restricted CMV-specific TCR beta clonotypes, and the single most frequent clonotype in two of eight donors was supplied by these HLA-C-restricted clonotypes. In both this cohort and an independent roughly 350-donor cohort, the cumulative frequency of public TCR beta family members distinguished carriers of CMV infection plus the relevant HLA type.

Concerning this clonotype: The specificity of this receptor is unknown. The sample holds no much larger clone one base away, and base qualities are not on file.

Sequencing was performed on cultured PBMCs, taken from culture after CMV antigen stimulation. The receptor chain draws on TRBV5-1 and TRBJ2-3, with the D segment identity uncertain. This clonotype was sampled from a human donor in good health (CMV status not recorded). Some clones in this sample may be carry-over from other donors' samples. For the CDR3, the sequence is CASKTRSGADTQYF. The DNA is as follows: TGCGCCAGCAAGACTCGATCGGGCGCAGATACGCAGTATTTT. Supplemented by the reference TRBV5-1 and TRBJ2-3 proteins around the CDR3, the complete variable domain is KAGVTQTPRYLIKTRGQQVTLSCSPISGHRSVSWYQQTPGQGLQFLFEYFSETQRNKGNFPGRFSGRQFSNSRSEMNVSTLELGDSALYLCASKTRSGADTQYFGPGTRLTVL.